These 28 T cell receptor beta chains share one sample of origin, sequenced in a study of T cells after yellow fever vaccination. TCRdb re-called the 5' RACE reads with MiXCR, one entry per CDR3 protein. Among about 510,000 distinct CDR3 sequences listed, roughly a fifth were seen once. The sample was PBMCs, taken approximately 22 days after the first yellow fever vaccination. The receptors stem from a man younger than 35 who received the YFV17D yellow fever vaccine.

The chain couples TRBV4-3 to TRBJ2-7; D is possibly TRBD1 (5 bases). CDR1 and CDR2 (germline): LGHNA, YSLEER. V was pared by 0 bases and J by 0 bases, with 18 bases between. The CDR3 spans 18 residues. The CDR3 sequence: CASSQDPGVGRDSYEQYV. The CDR3 DNA is TGCGCCAGCAGCCAAGATCCCGGCGTGGGCAGGGACTCCTACGAGCAGTACGTC.

V usage is TRBV5-6 and J usage is TRBJ2-1; no firm D call. V was trimmed by 0 bases and J by 8 bases, leaving 6 bases between them. Germline V gene data show CDR1 as SGHDT and CDR2 as YYEEEE. This CDR3 contains 12 residues. In DNA, the CDR3 is TGTGCCAGCAGCTTGGGTTTCTATGAGCAGTTCTTC. It is translated as CASSLGFYEQFF.

This clonotype turned up a few times. V and J are TRBV4-3 and TRBJ2-1; a possible D gene is TRBD2 (5 bases). Trimming shortened V by 0 bases and J by 3 bases, and 6 bases separated the two germline ends. This CDR3 region has 14 residues. Per germline, CDR1 LGHNA and CDR2 YSLEER. CDR3 in DNA: TGCGCCAGCAGCCAAGACGGGATCTACAATGAGCAGTTCTTC. Protein sequence: CASSQDGIYNEQFF.

The chain has TRBV20-1 and TRBJ2-4, with 8 bases fitting TRBD2. The CDR3 totals 15 residues. Germline CDR1 reads DFQATT; CDR2 reads SNEGSKA (reference sequence). V was pared by 5 bases and J by 7 bases, with 13 bases of the junction left unmatched. The DNA for the CDR3 is TGCAGTGCTGGGGAGGTCACCGGCGGGGGGAACATTCAGTACTTC. Its protein is CSAGEVTGGGNIQYF.

This clonotype came up a few times. The gene calls are TRBV20-1 and TRBJ2-5; TRBD2 might be the D (7 bases). Germline CDR1 DFQATT, CDR2 SNEGSKA (reference sequence). With 1 base removed from V and 1 base from J, the gap between germline ends came to 22 bases. This CDR3 comprises 18 residues. The CDR3 reads CSARALGEQGGPQETQYF. The CDR3 bases are TGCAGTGCTAGAGCCCTGGGGGAACAGGGAGGGCCCCAAGAGACCCAGTACTTC.

The rearrangement joins TRBV2 to TRBJ2-4; D is perhaps TRBD1 (5 bases). The ends were cut back, 7 bases at V and 0 bases at J, with 7 bases in the middle. The CDR3 sequence is 13 residues long. Germline V CDR1 and CDR2: SNHLY, FYNNEI. In DNA form, the CDR3 reads TGTGCCAGCACAAGGGGAGCCAAAAACATTCAGTACTTC. Its translation: CASTRGAKNIQYF.

The chain is built from TRBV11-1 and TRBJ1-2; D remains unclear. Germline CDR1 is SGHAT and CDR2 is FQDESV (reference sequence). The CDR3 length is 17 residues. Trimming took off 5 bases at V and 5 bases at J, with 24 bases between the two ends. The CDR3 loop is CASSAHFPTREEYGYTF. The CDR3 coding sequence is TGTGCCAGCAGCGCTCATTTTCCGACAAGGGAGGAGTATGGCTACACCTTC.

This clonotype was seen a few times. This chain uses TRBV7-9 with TRBJ2-7; D is unresolved. The germline CDR1 and CDR2 sequences are SEHNR and FQNEAQ (reference sequence). V was trimmed by 1 base and J by 0 bases, leaving 7 bases between them. The CDR3 contains 14 residues. The CDR3 protein is CASSLVAVSYEQYF. CDR3 nucleotides: TGTGCCAGCAGCTTAGTTGCGGTCTCCTACGAGCAGTACTTC. Full variable domain (missing parts from reference TRBV7-9 and TRBJ2-7): DTGVSQNPRHKITKRGQNVTFRCDPISEHNRLYWYRQTLGQGPEFLTYFQNEAQLEKSRLLSDRFSAERPKGSFSTLEIQRTEQGDSAMYLCASSLVAVSYEQYFGPGTRLTVT.

The rearrangement links TRBV5-6 to TRBJ2-1; D may be TRBD1 (5 bases). Deletions cut 1 base from V and 7 bases from J, with 15 bases between. Germline assignment: CDR1 SGHDT and CDR2 YYEEEE. The CDR3 covers 15 residues. This chain's CDR3 is CASSLFGRAVNEQFF. The CDR3, as DNA: TGTGCCAGCAGCTTGTTCGGCAGGGCGGTTAATGAGCAGTTCTTC.

This clonotype has only a few counts. The chain has TRBV4-3 and TRBJ2-3, with 12 bases identical to TRBD2. With V trimmed by 2 bases and J by 4 bases, 4 bases remained unmatched. The germline gives CDR1 LGHNA, CDR2 YSLEER. CDR3 length: 16 residues. CDR3 protein: CASSQNLAGGADTQYF. DNA for the CDR3: TGCGCCAGCAGCCAAAATCTAGCGGGGGGGGCAGATACGCAGTATTTT.

This clonotype was observed many times. The junction departs from the called germline gene at one end, perhaps through a read error. The chain is built from TRBV5-1 and TRBJ2-5; the match to TRBD2 covers 11 bases. The CDR3 runs to 14 residues. Per the germline V gene, CDR1 is SGHRS and CDR2 is YFSETQ. The CDR3 sequence is CASSRGLAEETQYF. The CDR3 DNA sequence: TGTGCCAGCAGCCGGGGACTAGCGGAAGAGACCCAGTACTTC.

A few counts support this clonotype. The chain uses TRBV4-1 and TRBJ1-2; the match to TRBD1 covers 8 bases. The CDR3 sequence is 17 residues long. Germline V gene data show CDR1 as MGHRA and CDR2 as YSYEKL. Unmatched junction bases numbered 16, after V lost 2 bases and J lost 8 bases. The CDR3 protein is CASSQTTGQGGLGGYTF. The CDR3 DNA is TGCGCCAGCAGCCAAACAACCGGACAGGGAGGGTTGGGGGGCTACACCTTC.

This clonotype was seen only a few times. The chain carries TRBV20-1 and TRBJ1-2; D possibly corresponds to TRBD1 (6 bases). CDR3 length equals 14 residues. Trimming left V 7 bases short and J 4 bases short, with 19 bases between. Germline loops: CDR1 DFQATT, CDR2 SNEGSKA (reference sequence). This CDR3 reads CSVPAGQLFYGYTF. CDR3 nucleotides: TGCAGTGTCCCTGCAGGACAGCTCTTCTATGGCTACACCTTC.

V and J are TRBV7-9 and TRBJ2-1; TRBD1 aligns across 8 bases. This CDR3 has 12 amino acids. Germline V gene lookup returns CDR1 SEHNR and CDR2 FQNEAQ (reference sequence). With V trimmed by 11 bases and J by 8 bases, 8 bases remained unmatched. The CDR3 sequence is CAGTGTLDEQFF. For the CDR3, the DNA is TGTGCCGGGACAGGTACCTTGGATGAGCAGTTCTTC.

The chain has TRBV5-1 and TRBJ1-5, with D unclear. In germline, CDR1 is SGHRS, CDR2 YFSETQ. The CDR3 is 14 residues long. Deletions cut 2 bases from V and 5 bases from J, with 11 bases between. CDR3 in DNA: TGCGCCAGCAGCTTTTCCGGGGAAGATCAGCCCCAGCATTTT. Translating gives CASSFSGEDQPQHF. Drawing the rest from reference TRBV5-1 and TRBJ1-5, the complete variable domain is KAGVTQTPRYLIKTRGQQVTLSCSPISGHRSVSWYQQTPGQGLQFLFEYFSETQRNKGNFPGRFSGRQFSNSRSEMNVSTLELGDSALYLCASSFSGEDQPQHFGDGTRLSIL.

The J gene is TRBJ1-1, the V gene TRBV4-1, with D perhaps TRBD1 (5 bases). Per the germline V gene, CDR1 is MGHRA and CDR2 is YSYEKL. CDR3 length equals 16 residues. The V and J ends lost 4 bases and 4 bases respectively, with 19 bases between them. The CDR3 sequence: CASSRSPGGVGTEAFF. Written as DNA, the CDR3 is TGCGCCAGCAGCCGCTCCCCGGGAGGGGTCGGCACTGAAGCTTTCTTT.

The CDR3 DNA reads as TGTGCCAGCAGCCAAGATGTAGCTAGCGGGGGGACGAGCTCCTACAATGAGCAGTTCTTC. It yields the protein CASSQDVASGGTSSYNEQFF. The chain recombines TRBV3-1 with TRBJ2-1; TRBD2 agrees at 11 bases. The ends lost 0 bases at V and 0 bases at J; junction bases unmatched: 10. CDR1 LGHDT and CDR2 YNNKEL come from the germline V gene (reference sequence). CDR3 size: 20 residues.

J is TRBJ2-7 and V is TRBV27; 9 bases match TRBD1. Germline assignment: CDR1 MNHEY and CDR2 SMNVEV (reference sequence). Germline trimming cut 8 bases from V and 2 bases from J; bases unmatched to any gene: 4. The CDR3 is made up of 13 amino acids. This chain's CDR3 is CASRGQGTYEQYF. In DNA, the CDR3 is TGTGCCAGCCGGGGACAGGGTACCTACGAGCAGTACTTC.

The chain carries TRBV6-2 or TRBV6-3 and TRBJ2-2, with a possible D match to TRBD2 (5 bases). The V gene lost 7 bases and the J gene lost 5 bases, with 20 bases spanning the gap. Per the germline V gene, CDR1 is MNHEY and CDR2 is SVGEGT. CDR3 length: 16 amino acids. CDR3 sequence: CASTHSWGTGTGELFF. CDR3 coding DNA: TGTGCCAGCACCCATTCGTGGGGTACGGGGACCGGGGAGCTGTTTTTT.

This clonotype was seen repeatedly, ten times or more. The chain is built from TRBV12-3 or TRBV12-4 and TRBJ2-5, with 8 positions matching TRBD2. The CDR3 has 15 amino acids. With 4 bases clipped from V and 4 bases from J, the junction kept 8 bases outside the gene matches. CDR3 sequence (DNA): TGTGCCAGCAGTTCCCAGGCGGGGGGCTTAGAGACCCAGTACTTC. This codes for CASSSQAGGLETQYF.

The DNA of the CDR3 is TGTGCCAGCATCTCGGCAGGGTCGAACACTGAAGCTTTCTTT. Protein product: CASISAGSNTEAFF. The gene calls are TRBV28 and TRBJ1-1; D might be TRBD1 (5 bases). The germline CDR1 and CDR2 sequences are MDHEN and SYDVKM. The CDR3 is 14 amino acids. V shed 7 bases and J shed 1 base, with 13 bases lying between them.

The rearrangement links TRBV7-6 to TRBJ2-1, with a weak D call TRBD2 (5 bases). V lost 6 bases to trimming and J lost 8 bases, with 8 bases between them. The CDR3 runs 11 residues. The germline CDR1 and CDR2 sequences are SGHVS and FNYEAQ. The CDR3 sequence: CASRLRDEQFF. The CDR3 nucleotides are TGTGCCAGCAGGTTGAGGGATGAGCAGTTCTTC.

This clonotype has a handful of counts. The rearrangement links TRBV5-1 to TRBJ1-1; D gene unclear. With 1 base removed from V and 4 bases from J, the gap between germline ends came to 8 bases. Per germline, CDR1 SGHRS and CDR2 YFSETQ. There are 13 residues in the CDR3. The CDR3 here is CASSLTPFTEAFF. The CDR3 bases are TGCGCCAGCAGCTTGACTCCGTTCACTGAAGCTTTCTTT.

The rearrangement uses TRBV7-8 and TRBJ2-5; no definite D call. The CDR3 has 14 residues. V was pared by 3 bases and J by 4 bases, with 12 bases between. Per germline, CDR1 SGHVS and CDR2 FQNEAQ. This CDR3 is CASSFDVRRETQYF. CDR3 in DNA: TGTGCCAGCAGCTTCGATGTAAGAAGAGAGACCCAGTACTTC.

The V gene is TRBV12-3 or TRBV12-4, the J gene TRBJ2-3; D ambiguous. There are 15 residues in the CDR3. Trimming took off 6 bases at V and 0 bases at J, with 13 bases between the two ends. The CDR3 DNA reads as TGTGCCAGCAGCCCCGTATGGGTCAGCACAGATACGCAGTATTTT. This translates into CASSPVWVSTDTQYF.

The chain recombines TRBV9 with TRBJ1-3; D is perhaps TRBD1 (5 bases). Trimming removed 4 bases from V and 4 bases from J, with 21 bases in between. Per germline, CDR1 SGDLS and CDR2 YYNGEE. This CDR3 has 17 residues. CDR3 residues: CASSPRTRSGFGNTIYF. The CDR3 DNA sequence: TGTGCCAGCAGCCCCCGGACACGCTCTGGGTTCGGAAACACCATATATTTT. The full variable domain, rest sourced from reference TRBV9 and TRBJ1-3, is DSGVTQTPKHLITATGQRVTLRCSPRSGDLSVYWYQQSLDQGLQFLIQYYNGEERAKGNILERFSAQQFPDLHSELNLSSLELGDSALYFCASSPRTRSGFGNTIYFGEGSWLTVV.

V and J are TRBV7-2 and TRBJ1-5; D uncertain. Between the trimmed V and J ends, which lost 6 bases and 1 base, there was a span of 10 bases. Per germline, CDR1 SGHTA and CDR2 FQGNSA. The CDR3 sequence is 14 residues long. CDR3 nucleotides: TGTGCCAGCAGTCCTTTGGGGAGCAATCAGCCCCAGCATTTT. Protein: CASSPLGSNQPQHF.

This clonotype came up a few times. The genes are TRBV18 and TRBJ2-7, with D perhaps TRBD1 (6 bases). Trimming shortened V by 0 bases and J by 5 bases, and 14 bases separated the two germline ends. This CDR3 comprises 15 residues. CDR1 is KGHSH, CDR2 LQKENI, per germline. In nucleotides, the CDR3 is TGTGCCAGCTCACCACCGAACAGGGCGCTGAACGAGCAGTACTTC. Protein sequence: CASSPPNRALNEQYF.